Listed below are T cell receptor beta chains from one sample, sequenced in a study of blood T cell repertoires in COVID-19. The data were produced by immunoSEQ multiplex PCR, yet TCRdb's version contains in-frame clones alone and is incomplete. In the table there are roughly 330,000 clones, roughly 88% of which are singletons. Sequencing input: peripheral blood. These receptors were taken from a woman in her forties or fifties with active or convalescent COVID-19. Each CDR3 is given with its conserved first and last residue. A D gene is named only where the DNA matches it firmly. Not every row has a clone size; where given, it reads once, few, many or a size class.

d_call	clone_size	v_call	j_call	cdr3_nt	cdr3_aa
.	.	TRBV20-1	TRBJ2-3	TGCAGTGCTCAAAAATCAGATACGCAGTATTTT	CSAQKSDTQYF
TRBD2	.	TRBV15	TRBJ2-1	TGTGCCACCAGCAGAGCGGGAGGGAGGAACAATGAGCAGTTCTTC	CATSRAGGRNNEQFF
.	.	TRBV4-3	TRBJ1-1	TGCGCCAGCAGCCGCCAGACAGGCAACACTGAAGCTTTCTTT	CASSRQTGNTEAFF
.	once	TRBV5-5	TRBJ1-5	TGTGCCAGCAGCTCTCTTGTTTCCAGACAGAGATTGAATCAGCCCCAGCATTTT	CASSSLVSRQRLNQPQHF
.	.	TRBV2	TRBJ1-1	TGTGCCAGCACTTCGACCGGGGGCACTGAAGCTTTCTTT	CASTSTGGTEAFF
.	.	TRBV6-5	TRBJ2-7	TGTGCCGCCGCGCGGGACTCCTACGAGCAGTACTTC	CAAARDSYEQYF
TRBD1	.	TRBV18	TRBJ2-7	TGTGCCAGCTCGAGACTCAGGACAGGGCGGGTTTTTCCCTACGAGCAGTACTTC	CASSRLRTGRVFPYEQYF
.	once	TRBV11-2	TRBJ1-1	TGTGCCAGCAGCTCCTCAAGGGCGGGCGCTGAAGCTTTCTTT	CASSSSRAGAEAFF
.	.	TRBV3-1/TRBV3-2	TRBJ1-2	TGTGCCAGCAGCCAAGATCAGGTCCGTGACAGGTTCTCCTTCTATGGCTACACCTTC	CASSQDQVRDRFSFYGYTF
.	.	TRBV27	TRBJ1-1	TGTGCCAGCAGTTTGGGAGGGCTTTACACTGAAGCTTTCTTT	CASSLGGLYTEAFF
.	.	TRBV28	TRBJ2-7	TGTGCCAGCAGTTTATCCTCCACCTTGATCGGGTACTTC	CASSLSSTLIGYF
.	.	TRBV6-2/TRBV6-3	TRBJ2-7	TGTGCCAGCAGTTCGGACTGGAGCTCCTACGAGCAGTACTTC	CASSSDWSSYEQYF
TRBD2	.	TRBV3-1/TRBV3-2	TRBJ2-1	TGTGCCAGCAGCCAAGCCTATAGCGGGAGGGGGGACAATGAGCAGTTCTTC	CASSQAYSGRGDNEQFF
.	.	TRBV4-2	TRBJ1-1	TGTGCCAGCAGCCAAGAGGGGGCAATGGGTAACTCTGAAGCTTTCTTT	CASSQEGAMGNSEAFF
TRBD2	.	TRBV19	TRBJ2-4	TGTGCCAGTAGTAGGGTAGGGAGGGAGCCTGGCAACATTCAGTACTTC	CASSRVGREPGNIQYF
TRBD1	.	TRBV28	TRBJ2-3	TGTGCCAGCAGTTTAAGGACAGGGATCCTCACCACAGATACGCAGTATTTT	CASSLRTGILTTDTQYF
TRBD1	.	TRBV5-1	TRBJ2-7	TGCGCCAGCAGCTTGGCCGGGACAGGGGGCGGGTACGAGCAGTACTTC	CASSLAGTGGGYEQYF
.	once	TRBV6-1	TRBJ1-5	TGTGCCAGCAGTGAAGGGTTCAGGGGCCAAAGGAATCAGCCCCAGCATTTT	CASSEGFRGQRNQPQHF
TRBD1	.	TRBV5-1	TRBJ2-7	TGCGCCAGCAGCTTGGTCCTCGGGACAGGGGCCGACGAGCAGTACTTC	CASSLVLGTGADEQYF
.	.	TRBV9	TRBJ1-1	TGTGCCAGCAGCGTAATTGGCTCCAGGGACACTGAAGCTTTCTTT	CASSVIGSRDTEAFF
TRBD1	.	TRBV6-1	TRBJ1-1	TGTGCCAGCAGTGAAGTAGGGACAGCGAACACTGAAGCTTTCTTT	CASSEVGTANTEAFF
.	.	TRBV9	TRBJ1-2	TGTGCCAGCAGCGTAGCTGAGGGTGGCTACACCTTC	CASSVAEGGYTF
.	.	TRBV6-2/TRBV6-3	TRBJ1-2	TGTGCCAGCAGTTCCCCCGGACCTCGAGGGCAAGGCTATGGCTACACCTTC	CASSSPGPRGQGYGYTF
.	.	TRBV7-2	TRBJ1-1	TGTGCCAGCAGCCCTAGTCCGGGGTGGAAGACTGAAGCTTTCTTT	CASSPSPGWKTEAFF
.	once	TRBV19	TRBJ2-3	TGTGCCAGTAGTATTGGGCTGATTGGGACAAAGCAGTATTTT	CASSIGLIGTKQYF
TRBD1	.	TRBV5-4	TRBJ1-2	TGTGCCAGCAACCCCGGGACAGCCTGGGACTATGGCTACACCTTC	CASNPGTAWDYGYTF
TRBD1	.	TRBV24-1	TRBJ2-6	TGTGCCATAGGACAGGGGTCTGGGGCCAACGTCCTGACTTTC	CAIGQGSGANVLTF
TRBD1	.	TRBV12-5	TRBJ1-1	TGTGCTAGTGGTTCATACAGGGGCGTGAACACTGAAGCTTTCTTT	CASGSYRGVNTEAFF
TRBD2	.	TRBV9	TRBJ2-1	TGTGCCAGCAGCGTAGCTACGAGCGGGGGCCCATACAATGAGCAGTTCTTC	CASSVATSGGPYNEQFF
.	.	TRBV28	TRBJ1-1	TGTGCCAGCAGTTTACTCCAGGGAACGGGGAACACTGAAGCTTTCTTT	CASSLLQGTGNTEAFF
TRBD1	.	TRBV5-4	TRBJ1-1	TGTGCCAGCAGCCCCCCAGGGGGACAGGGGATGAACACTGAAGCTTTCTTT	CASSPPGGQGMNTEAFF
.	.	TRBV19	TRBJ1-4	TGTGCCAGTAGTATAGATCGGGGGAACACTAATGAAAAACTGTTTTTT	CASSIDRGNTNEKLFF
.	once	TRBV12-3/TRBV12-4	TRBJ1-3	TGTGCCAGCAGGGACAGCTCTGGAAACACCATATATTTT	CASRDSSGNTIYF
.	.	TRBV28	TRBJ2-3	TGTGCCAGCAGTTTATACGTCGTGGGATCCGGACAAGACCGCACAGATACGCAGTATTTT	CASSLYVVGSGQDRTDTQYF
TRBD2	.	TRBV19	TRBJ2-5	TGTGCCAGTAGACTAGCGGGGGCCGGGGAGACCCAGTACTTC	CASRLAGAGETQYF
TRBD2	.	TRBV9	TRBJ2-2	TGTGCCAGCAGCCGACTAGCGGGAGAAGGGGAGCTGTTTTTT	CASSRLAGEGELFF
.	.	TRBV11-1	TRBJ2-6	TGTGCCAGCAGCTCCTCGGCCGGGGCTGGGGCCAACGTCCTGACTTTC	CASSSSAGAGANVLTF
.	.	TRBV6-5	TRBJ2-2	TGTGCCACCTCAAATCAGGGGATTACCGGGGAGCTGTTTTTT	CATSNQGITGELFF
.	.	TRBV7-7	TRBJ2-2	TGTGCTAGCAGCCCTGCCCGCGGCCCCGGGGAGCTGTTTTTT	CASSPARGPGELFF
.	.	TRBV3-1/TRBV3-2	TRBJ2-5	TGTGCCAGCAGGGTCACGAACGGAGGCCAAGAGACCCAGTACTTC	CASRVTNGGQETQYF
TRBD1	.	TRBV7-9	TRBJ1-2	TGTGCCAGCAGCTCCCCGGGGGACAGACTAGCTAACTATGGCTACACCTTC	CASSSPGDRLANYGYTF
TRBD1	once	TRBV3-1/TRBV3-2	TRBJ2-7	TGTGCCAGCACTACCGGGACAGGGGAGTACGAGCAGTACTTC	CASTTGTGEYEQYF
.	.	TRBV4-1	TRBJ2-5	TGCGCCAGCAGCCAAGAACCGGACAGACCACAAGAGACCCAGTACTTC	CASSQEPDRPQETQYF
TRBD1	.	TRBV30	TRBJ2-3	TGTGCCTGGAGTAGACAGGGAAGGACAGATACGCAGTATTTT	CAWSRQGRTDTQYF
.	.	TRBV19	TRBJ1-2	TGTGCCAGTAGTTCTGGGGCGGACTATGGCTACACCTTC	CASSSGADYGYTF
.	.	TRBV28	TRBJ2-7	TGTGCCAGCAGTTTATCCCAGGGAAAGCAGTACTTC	CASSLSQGKQYF
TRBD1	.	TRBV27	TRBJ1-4	TGTGCCAGCAGTTTAATTCATTCACAGGGGGGTGCAACTAATGAAAAACTGTTTTTT	CASSLIHSQGGATNEKLFF
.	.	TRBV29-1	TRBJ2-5	TGCAGCGTTGAAATTCGGCAGGGAGAGACCCAGTACTTC	CSVEIRQGETQYF
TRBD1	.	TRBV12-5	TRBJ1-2	TGTGCTAGTGGTTTGCCGACAGGGGGTCTACACCCCAGTACGTCTAACTATGGCTACACCTTC	CASGLPTGGLHPSTSNYGYTF
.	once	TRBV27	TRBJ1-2	TGTGCCAGCAGTTTATCGTGGGACACGTATAGATACTATGGCTACACCTTC	CASSLSWDTYRYYGYTF
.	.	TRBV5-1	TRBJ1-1	TGCGCCAGCAGCTTGGGACAGCCAAACACTGAAGCTTTCTTT	CASSLGQPNTEAFF
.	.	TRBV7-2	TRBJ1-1	TGTGCCAGCAGCGCTAGACAGGCGAACACTGAAGCTTTCTTT	CASSARQANTEAFF
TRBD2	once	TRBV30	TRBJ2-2	TGTGCCTGGAGGGTGGATAGCGGGAGACTTAGGGCCGGGGAGCTGTTTTTT	CAWRVDSGRLRAGELFF
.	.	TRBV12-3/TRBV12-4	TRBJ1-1	TGTGCCAGCAGTTTCGGAAGCATACCGGGAGCTTTCTTT	CASSFGSIPGAFF
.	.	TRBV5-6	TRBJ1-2	TGTGCCAGCAGCTTGTGGTCAGGGGTGAAGACCTATGGCTACACCTTC	CASSLWSGVKTYGYTF